Sequencing of this TCR beta chain was carried out in a study of T cells after yellow fever vaccination. Turning to the study itself: Fractions of low cell number were prepared using SMART-Seq v4 Ultra Low Input.

For TCR, cDNA came from 5'RACE template switching, which added a universal primer site and UMIs. TCRdb re-analysed the 5' RACE reads in MiXCR, keeping a single row per CDR3 protein. The sample has nearly 550,000 distinct CDR3 sequences; roughly a fifth are singletons. This clonotype turned up a few times. Its target is unknown. Germline values: CDR1 SGHRS, CDR2 YFSETQ. The CDR3 has 14 residues. V dropped 4 bases and J dropped 3; count of bases not matched to a gene: 7. Study outcomes and limitations: The secondary T-cell response peaked on day 5, not day 15, but was weaker. A limited proportion of clonotypes was detected within both the CD4 and CD8 compartments.

The source material was PBMCs, sampled 15 days after the yellow fever booster vaccination. This TCR derives from a man under 40 who received the YFV17D yellow fever vaccine. This chain connects TRBV5-1 to TRBJ2-7; 7 nucleotides line up with TRBD2. The CDR3 here is CASSGAGEGYEQYF. CDR3 bases: TGCGCCAGCAGCGGGGCGGGGGAAGGCTACGAGCAGTACTTC.